The 8 T cell receptor beta chains reported below all come from one sample, sequenced in a study of T cell responses to AZD1222 COVID-19 vaccine. The repertoire was sequenced with immunoSEQ multiplex PCR; TCRdb's copy has only in-frame clones and lacks some. The sample has tens of thousands of clones; 90% to 95% are singletons. The starting material was peripheral blood, obtained on day 0 of AZD1222 vaccination. These receptor sequences come from an adult in good health.

The genes are TRBV4-1 and TRBJ2-5, with D possibly being TRBD1 or TRBD2 (6 bases each). The CDR3 sequence is 16 residues long. Trimming removed 3 bases from V and 5 bases from J, with 19 bases in between. The germline V gene encodes CDR1 MGHRA and CDR2 YSYEKL. The CDR3: CASSQGGWGAGETQYF. DNA for the CDR3: TGCGCCAGCAGCCAGGGGGGTTGGGGGGCTGGCGAGACCCAGTACTTC.

The chain joins TRBV28 to TRBJ1-5; perhaps TRBD1 as D (5 bases). Germline assignment: CDR1 MDHEN and CDR2 SYDVKM. V was clipped by 5 bases and J by 4 bases, with 21 bases between them. This CDR3 has 17 amino acids. The CDR3 here is CASSTSGTFPVNQPQHF. The CDR3 nucleotides are TGTGCCAGCAGTACCTCCGGGACTTTTCCGGTAAATCAGCCCCAGCATTTT.

V usage is TRBV28 and J usage is TRBJ2-1; no reliable D call. Germline CDR1 reads MDHEN; CDR2 reads SYDVKM. Trimming took 5 bases from V and 0 from J, leaving 17 bases between them. The CDR3 runs to 17 residues. Here the CDR3 DNA reads TGTGCCAGCAGTCCTTGGGCAGGCCCTGGCTCCTACAATGAGCAGTTCTTC. It translates to CASSPWAGPGSYNEQFF.

The gene calls are TRBV28 and TRBJ1-1; unclear D gene. The germline V and J ends were trimmed by 4 bases and 10 bases, with 10 bases remaining between them. The CDR3 contains 11 residues. Per germline, CDR1 MDHEN and CDR2 SYDVKM. CDR3 region: CASSSQRLAFF. Written as DNA, the CDR3 is TGTGCCAGCAGTTCCCAGCGTCTAGCTTTCTTT. The full variable domain, its missing parts supplied by reference TRBV28 and TRBJ1-1, is DVKVTQSSRYLVKRTGEKVFLECVQDMDHENMFWYRQDPGLGLRLIYFSYDVKMKEKGDIPEGYSVSREKKERFSLILESASTNQTSMYLCASSSQRLAFFGQGTRLTVV.

The CDR3 here is CASSEVAQAHTQYF. In DNA, the CDR3 is TGTGCCAGCAGTGAAGTAGCACAGGCCCATACGCAGTATTTT. The rearrangement uses TRBV2 and TRBJ2-3, with D possibly being TRBD1 (5 bases). Deletions cut 1 base from V and 7 bases from J, with 12 bases between. This CDR3 contains 14 residues. The V gene's germline CDR1 is SNHLY and CDR2 FYNNEI.

The chain joins TRBV7-9 to TRBJ1-2; maybe TRBD1 (5 bases). Trimming stripped 2 bases from V and 8 bases from J, with 9 bases between. Per germline, CDR1 SEHNR and CDR2 FQNEAQ (reference sequence). CDR3 length equals 12 residues. The CDR3 is CASSLQGGGYTF. The DNA of the CDR3 is TGTGCCAGCAGCTTACAGGGTGGCGGCTACACCTTC.

V usage is TRBV24-1 and J usage is TRBJ2-1, with D hard to call. The germline V gene has CDR1 KGHDR and CDR2 SFDVKD. The CDR3 consists of 12 residues. V lost 3 bases and J 8 bases, leaving 7 bases between the germline ends. The CDR3 protein is CATSDRYYEQFF. The CDR3 DNA reads TGTGCCACCAGTGATCGTTACTATGAGCAGTTCTTC.

V is TRBV5-4 and J is TRBJ2-2, with 12 bases matching TRBD2. Germline trimming cut 4 bases from V and 3 bases from J; bases unmatched to any gene: 7. The CDR3 runs 17 residues. In germline, CDR1 is SGHNT, CDR2 YYREEE (reference sequence). CDR3 amino acids: CASSARLAGDHTGELFF. The CDR3 DNA reads as TGTGCCAGCAGCGCAAGACTAGCGGGAGATCACACCGGGGAGCTGTTTTTT.